This paragraph covers one TCR beta chain sequence. The sample is drawn from a study of blood T cell repertoires in COVID-19. Whole-study context: Sites across the United States, Italy and Spain contributed samples from acute and convalescent COVID-19. In each case, the material was cDNA or gDNA derived from T cells, B-cell-depleted T cells, or PBMCs.

Seattle enrolled patients during active infection and tracked them longitudinally. The CDR3 is 15 residues long. V dropped 3 bases and J dropped 4; count of bases not matched to a gene: 9. Germline loops: CDR1 SGDLS, CDR2 YYNGEE. Some clones are missing from TCRdb's copy, which holds only in-frame ones; the method was immunoSEQ multiplex PCR. The data contain over 250,000 clones, 84% of them singletons. The receptor's source is a human donor with COVID-19, enrolled during active disease. The donor label of this sample is uncertain. V gene TRBV9 combines with J gene TRBJ1-1; 7 bases map to TRBD1. The sequencing input was peripheral blood. This CDR3 reads CASSAWTGRGTEAFF. CDR3 in DNA: TGTGCCAGCAGCGCGTGGACAGGTAGGGGCACTGAAGCTTTCTTT. The whole variable domain, filled in from reference TRBV9 and TRBJ1-1, reads DSGVTQTPKHLITATGQRVTLRCSPRSGDLSVYWYQQSLDQGLQFLIQYYNGEERAKGNILERFSAQQFPDLHSELNLSSLELGDSALYFCASSAWTGRGTEAFFGQGTRLTVV.